This T cell receptor (beta chain) originates from a study of blood T cell repertoires in COVID-19. Study overall: COVID-19 samples from acute and convalescent phases originated in the United States, Italy and Spain. The analysed material was cDNA or gDNA that came from T cells, B-cell-depleted T cells, or PBMCs.

The data were produced by immunoSEQ multiplex PCR, yet TCRdb's version contains in-frame clones alone and is incomplete. The sample has 150,000 to 200,000 clones, over 75% seen once. Germline CDR1 MNHEY, CDR2 SMNVEV (reference sequence). The CDR3 is 13 amino acids. V lost 7 bases and J lost 3, with 12 bases in between. This sequence originates from a human donor in a cohort sampled during active COVID-19. This chain joins TRBV27 and TRBJ1-2; D is possibly TRBD1 (6 bases). The sample taken for sequencing was peripheral blood. The CDR3 sequence: CASTKTGDYGYTF. In nucleotides, the CDR3 is TGTGCCAGCACCAAGACAGGAGACTATGGCTACACCTTC.